These T cell receptor beta chains were read from a single sample in a study of T cells in Graves' hyperthyroidism and ophthalmopathy. TCRdb reprocessed the multiplex PCR reads with MiXCR, giving one entry per CDR3 protein. The table shows under 400,000 distinct CDR3 sequences, with around 14% occurring only once. The material sequenced was blood. Every receptor here comes from a woman in her fifties or sixties with Graves' hyperthyroidism. Each CDR3 is given with its conserved first and last residue. The D gene is left open where the match is weak. Clone size, where shown, is once, few, many, or a class for clones that have expanded.

v_call,d_call,j_call,clone_size,cdr3_nt,cdr3_aa
TRBV7-9,TRBD1,TRBJ1-2,many,TGTGCCAGCAGCTCGATACGGACAGGGAGTAATTATGGCTACACCTTC,CASSSIRTGSNYGYTF
TRBV10-3,TRBD1,TRBJ2-6,NA,TGTGCCATCAGTGAGTCCTACGGACAGGGAAGCTCTGGGGCCAACGTCCTGACTTTC,CAISESYGQGSSGANVLTF
TRBV15,TRBD1,TRBJ2-7,NA,TGTGCCACCAGCGGAAGGACAGGGGACCTCTCCTACGAGCAGTACTTC,CATSGRTGDLSYEQYF
TRBV27,NA,TRBJ2-3,few,TGTGCCAGCAGTTTTAAGCTCGGAGATACGCAGTATTTT,CASSFKLGDTQYF
TRBV6-5,NA,TRBJ2-7,many,TGTGCCAGCAGTTACTCGGCGGCCATGGGGAACGAGCAGTACTTC,CASSYSAAMGNEQYF
TRBV29-1,TRBD1,TRBJ1-4,many,TGCAGCGCTGCGCAGGGGGGAGTGAATGAAAAACTGTTTTTT,CSAAQGGVNEKLFF
TRBV24-1,TRBD1,TRBJ2-6,NA,TGTGCCACCAGTGTCCTCGATCAGGGGGCCGGGGCCAACGTCCTGACTTTC,CATSVLDQGAGANVLTF
TRBV2,TRBD2,TRBJ2-5,many,TGTGCCAGCAGTGAGACTAGCGGGGAGACCCAGTACTTC,CASSETSGETQYF
TRBV10-1,TRBD1,TRBJ1-2,few,TGCGCCAGCAGTGAGTCCGACAGGGGTCGAGGCTACACCTTC,CASSESDRGRGYTF
TRBV29-1,NA,TRBJ1-3,NA,TGCAGCGTAAGCTCTGGAAACACCATATATTTT,CSVSSGNTIYF
TRBV19,TRBD2,TRBJ2-3,many,TGTGCCAGTAGTATATGGGGACTAGCGCCCGATACGCAGTATTTT,CASSIWGLAPDTQYF
TRBV5-5,TRBD1,TRBJ1-2,many,TGTGCCAGCAGCTTTGGGGACAGATTGTTCTATGGCTACACCTTC,CASSFGDRLFYGYTF
TRBV7-3,NA,TRBJ2-2,many,TGTGCCAGCAGCTTAGCCCCGGGTACCGGGGAGCTGTTTTTT,CASSLAPGTGELFF
TRBV29-1,TRBD2,TRBJ2-1,many,TGCAGCGTTGAAGGGGCCGGGACTAGCGAATGGAATGAGCAGTTCTTC,CSVEGAGTSEWNEQFF
TRBV19,TRBD2,TRBJ2-1,many,TGTGCCAGTAGTAAGCAGGGACTAGCGGGAGGCGGCAATGAGCAGTTCTTC,CASSKQGLAGGGNEQFF